The 14 T cell receptor beta chains presented below share a single source sample, sequenced in a study of shared clonotypes between healthy human individuals. Some clones are missing from TCRdb's copy, which holds only in-frame ones; the method was immunoSEQ multiplex PCR. The sample lists about 470,000 clones, around 79% occurring once. Sequencing was done on a sample of PBMCs. The receptors derive from a woman in her 40s in good health. Some clones in this sample may be carry-over from other donors' samples.

CDR3 protein: CASSLDSEETQYF. In DNA, the CDR3 is TGCGCCAGCAGCTTGGACAGCGAAGAGACCCAGTACTTC. The rearrangement links TRBV5-1 to TRBJ2-5; D is ambiguous. Per germline, CDR1 SGHRS and CDR2 YFSETQ. The CDR3 totals 13 residues. V was pared by 0 bases and J by 3 bases, with 6 bases between.

The V and J genes are TRBV7-9 and TRBJ1-2; D is possibly TRBD1 (5 bases). CDR3 length: 13 amino acids. Germline CDR1 and CDR2: SEHNR and FQNEAQ (reference sequence). Trimming pared 2 bases from V and 5 bases from J, leaving 9 bases between. The CDR3 spells CASSLQGVYGYTF. In DNA form, the CDR3 reads TGTGCCAGCAGCTTACAGGGTGTATATGGCTACACCTTC. Complete variable domain (other parts from reference TRBV7-9 and TRBJ1-2): DTGVSQNPRHKITKRGQNVTFRCDPISEHNRLYWYRQTLGQGPEFLTYFQNEAQLEKSRLLSDRFSAERPKGSFSTLEIQRTEQGDSAMYLCASSLQGVYGYTFGSGTRLTVV.

This clone occurred once. The rearrangement joins TRBV7-2 to TRBJ2-7; 7 positions agree with TRBD1. The CDR3 length is 14 residues. V was pared by 5 bases and J by 2 bases, with 6 bases of the junction left unmatched. The germline V gene encodes CDR1 SGHTA and CDR2 FQGNSA. The CDR3 spells CASSPGTAAYEQYF. CDR3 DNA: TGTGCCAGCAGCCCAGGGACAGCCGCCTACGAGCAGTACTTC. The complete variable domain, with remaining parts taken from reference TRBV7-2 and TRBJ2-7, reads GAGVSQSPSNKVTEKGKDVELRCDPISGHTALYWYRQSLGQGLEFLIYFQGNSAPDKSGLPSDRFSAERTGGSVSTLTIQRTQQEDSAVYLCASSPGTAAYEQYFGPGTRLTVT.

This clone has a handful of counts. The J gene is TRBJ2-1, the V gene TRBV15; either TRBD1 or TRBD2 may supply D (5 bases each). The germline gives CDR1 LNHNV, CDR2 YYDKDF (reference sequence). Trimming cost V 0 bases and J 5 bases, with 8 bases left between them. CDR3 size: 14 residues. The CDR3 region is CATSRDRDHNEQFF. CDR3 bases: TGTGCCACCAGCAGAGACCGGGACCACAATGAGCAGTTCTTC. The full variable domain, with the rest looked up from reference TRBV15 and TRBJ2-1, is DAMVIQNPRYQVTQFGKPVTLSCSQTLNHNVMYWYQQKSSQAPKLLFHYYDKDFNNEADTPDNFQSRRPNTSFCFLDIRSPGLGDTAMYLCATSRDRDHNEQFFGPGTRLTVL.

This clone appeared a single time. Additional DNA sequences in this sample encode the identical CDR3. The genes are TRBV30 and TRBJ2-5; perhaps TRBD2 as D (6 bases). CDR1 GTSNPN and CDR2 SVGIG come from the germline V gene (reference sequence). V was shortened by 0 bases and J by 11 bases, with 19 bases between the two germline ends. This CDR3 region has 14 residues. In nucleotides, the CDR3 is TGTGCCTGGAGTGTAATTGGCAACCTTGGGACTCAGTACTTC. This translates into CAWSVIGNLGTQYF.

This rearrangement joins TRBV5-1 to TRBJ2-5, with 7 bases matching TRBD2. The germline V gene has CDR1 SGHRS and CDR2 YFSETQ. Germline trimming cut 4 bases from V and 4 bases from J; bases unmatched to any gene: 10. The CDR3 is made up of 15 amino acids. CDR3 sequence (DNA): TGCGCCAGCAGCATTTGGACTAGTTCCGGAGAGACCCAGTACTTC. Translated, it gives CASSIWTSSGETQYF.

The rearrangement links TRBV6-4 to TRBJ2-3; D is undetermined. Germline V CDR1 and CDR2: MRHNA, SNTAGT. The V and J ends lost 2 bases and 0 bases respectively, with 9 bases between them. The CDR3 extends over 15 amino acids. CDR3 region: CASSDGVASTDTQYF. CDR3 DNA: TGTGCCAGCAGTGACGGGGTGGCTAGCACAGATACGCAGTATTTT.

This sequence joins TRBV29-1 and TRBJ2-4; 10 bases align to TRBD1. Trimming took 0 bases from V and 6 from J; bases not matched to a gene: 5. The CDR3 runs to 15 residues. The V gene's germline CDR1 is SQVTM and CDR2 ANQGSEA. The CDR3 DNA sequence: TGCAGCGTTGAAGAGGGGGGACAGGGGAGAAACATTCAGTACTTC. As protein: CSVEEGGQGRNIQYF.

The genes are TRBV2 and TRBJ2-1, with 11 bases matching TRBD2. This CDR3 region has 14 residues. Germline CDR1 reads SNHLY; CDR2 reads FYNNEI. Trimming removed 7 bases from V and 3 bases from J; junction bases left unmatched: 2. The CDR3 DNA reads as TGTGCCAGCACCGGACTAGCGGGCTACAATGAGCAGTTCTTC. Translated: CASTGLAGYNEQFF.

The chain combines TRBV30 with TRBJ2-1; the match to TRBD2 covers 8 bases. Germline V lookup: CDR1 GTSNPN, CDR2 SVGIG (reference sequence). There are 15 residues in the CDR3. Germline trimming cut 0 bases from V and 2 bases from J; bases unmatched to any gene: 3. The CDR3 DNA follows: TGTGCCTGGAGTGTCCGAGCGGGAGCCTACAATGAGCAGTTCTTC. Translated: CAWSVRAGAYNEQFF.

The rearrangement joins TRBV18 to TRBJ1-2, with 9 bases matching TRBD1. Germline trimming cut 2 bases from V and 7 bases from J; bases unmatched to any gene: 5. The CDR3 is made up of 14 amino acids. Germline-derived CDR1 and CDR2 are KGHSH and LQKENI. In nucleotides, the CDR3 is TGTGCCAGCTCACCATCCGGGACAGGGAGTGGCTACACCTTC. This translates into CASSPSGTGSGYTF. Full variable domain (remainder filled in from reference TRBV18 and TRBJ1-2): NAGVMQNPRHLVRRRGQEARLRCSPMKGHSHVYWYRQLPEEGLKFMVYLQKENIIDESGMPKERFSAEFPKEGPSILRIQQVVRGDSAAYFCASSPSGTGSGYTFGSGTRLTVV.

The chain's CDR3 is CASSPDLYNEQFF. Here the CDR3 DNA reads TGTGCCAGCAGCCCTGACTTGTACAATGAGCAGTTCTTC. The chain combines TRBV7-6 with TRBJ2-1, with D unclear. Trimming cost V 5 bases and J 4 bases, with 9 bases left between them. The CDR3 contains 13 residues. In germline, CDR1 is SGHVS, CDR2 FNYEAQ.

The chain couples TRBV2 to TRBJ1-2; D gene ambiguous. The CDR3 extends over 18 amino acids. Per germline, CDR1 SNHLY and CDR2 FYNNEI. The V end lost 3 bases, the J end lost 0 bases, and 20 bases lay between the germline ends. The CDR3 nucleotides read TGTGCCAGCAGTGAGACGGTCGGTTGGCGAACTGCTAACTATGGCTACACCTTC. It yields the protein CASSETVGWRTANYGYTF.

The chain recombines TRBV29-1 with TRBJ2-4, with TRBD2 matching 13 bases. With 6 bases clipped from V and 4 bases from J, the junction kept 6 bases outside the gene matches. This CDR3 is built from 15 residues. The germline V gene has CDR1 SQVTM and CDR2 ANQGSEA. The CDR3 DNA is TGCAGCGTGGGACTAGCGGGAACAAATAAAAACATTCAGTACTTC. This codes for CSVGLAGTNKNIQYF.